Presented here are 13 T cell receptor beta chains from one specimen sequenced in a study of T cells in Graves' hyperthyroidism and ophthalmopathy. TCR beta CDR3 regions were amplified from RNA. The primer set for the first-round RT-PCR of the TCR CDR3 was HTBI. MiXCR, applied by TCRdb to the multiplex PCR reads, yields one record per CDR3 protein. The sample lists 600,000 to 700,000 distinct CDR3 sequences; approximately 15% were seen once. Sequencing was done on a sample of blood. These receptor sequences come from a woman aged 40 to 55 with Graves' ophthalmopathy.

This clonotype has a count of ten or more. The chain joins TRBV12-3 or TRBV12-4 to TRBJ2-2, with 8 bases matching TRBD1. The CDR3 runs to 16 residues. Trimming removed 1 base from V and 5 bases from J; junction bases left unmatched: 6. CDR3 nucleotide sequence: TGTGCCAGCAGTTTAGGCGCCGGGACAGGTACCGGGGAGCTGTTTTTT. Protein: CASSLGAGTGTGELFF.

Many counts were recorded for this clonotype. The CDR3 region is CSVTDRLDETQYF. In DNA, the CDR3 is TGCAGCGTTACGGACAGGTTAGACGAGACCCAGTACTTC. This rearrangement joins TRBV29-1 to TRBJ2-5, with 7 positions matching TRBD1. J lost 5 bases, V lost 5 bases, and 8 bases had no gene match. Looked up from germline, CDR1 is SQVTM and CDR2 is ANQGSEA. CDR3 length: 13 amino acids.

This clonotype was seen repeatedly, ten times or more. The V and J genes are TRBV7-2 and TRBJ2-7; 8 bases line up with TRBD1. The CDR3 consists of 12 residues. The V gene's germline CDR1 is SGHTA and CDR2 FQGNSA. The J segment lost 9 bases and the V segment lost 1 base, leaving 2 bases of the junction unmatched. This CDR3 reads CASSLEDRAQYF. The CDR3 DNA reads as TGTGCCAGCAGCTTAGAGGACAGGGCGCAGTACTTC.

This clonotype came up many times. The chain carries TRBV25-1 and TRBJ2-7; weak D call: TRBD2 (6 bases). This CDR3 is built from 16 residues. Between the trimmed V and J ends, which lost 2 bases and 0 bases, there was a span of 14 bases. CDR1 is MGHDK and CDR2 is SYGVNS in the germline V gene. CDR3: CASSERDLKGSYEQYF. In DNA form, the CDR3 reads TGTGCCAGCAGTGAACGGGACTTAAAGGGCTCCTACGAGCAGTACTTC.

This chain joins TRBV15 and TRBJ2-5; D remains ambiguous. CDR1 LNHNV and CDR2 YYDKDF come from the germline V gene (reference sequence). The CDR3 runs to 15 residues. The V end was cut by 0 bases, the J end by 3 bases, with 11 bases between. The CDR3 DNA reads TGTGCCACCAGCAGAGATTTTGCTCAAAAAGAGACCCAGTACTTC. The encoded protein is CATSRDFAQKETQYF.

There are many counts of this clonotype. This sequence joins TRBV2 and TRBJ1-1, with D uncertain. The V gene lost 1 base and the J gene lost 0 bases, with 12 bases spanning the gap. CDR3 length: 16 amino acids. Germline V lookup: CDR1 SNHLY, CDR2 FYNNEI. For the CDR3, the DNA is TGTGCCAGCAGTGAAGAACAGCTCTTTATGAACACTGAAGCTTTCTTT. This encodes CASSEEQLFMNTEAFF.

This clonotype has just a few counts. This chain connects TRBV19 to TRBJ1-6, with D unresolved. Germline V gene lookup returns CDR1 LNHDA and CDR2 SQIVND (reference sequence). CDR3 length: 13 amino acids. Trimming removed 5 bases from V and 8 bases from J, with 10 bases in between. CDR3 DNA: TGTGCCAGTAGTGCTAGACTGTATTCACCCCTCCACTTT. Protein sequence: CASSARLYSPLHF.

This clonotype was picked up many times. The chain employs TRBV25-1 and TRBJ1-5; maybe TRBD1 (6 bases). Trimming took off 7 bases at V and 4 bases at J, with 14 bases between the two ends. CDR1 is MGHDK and CDR2 is SYGVNS in the germline V gene. The CDR3 totals 14 residues. In nucleotides, the CDR3 is TGTGCCAGCACCCCGGGACATGGGAATCAGCCCCAGCATTTT. This translates into CASTPGHGNQPQHF. The full variable domain, in which reference TRBV25-1 and TRBJ1-5 provide the parts outside the CDR3, is EADIYQTPRYLVIGTGKKITLECSQTMGHDKMYWYQQDPGMELHLIHYSYGVNSTEKGDLSSESTVSRIRTEHFPLTLESARPSHTSQYLCASTPGHGNQPQHFGDGTRLSIL.

This clonotype occurred many times. V usage is TRBV28 and J usage is TRBJ1-5; D is undetermined. The V end was cut by 2 bases, the J end by 5 bases, with 10 bases between. Per germline, CDR1 MDHEN and CDR2 SYDVKM. The CDR3 runs 14 residues. The DNA for the CDR3 is TGTGCCAGCAGTTTAGGACCCATTGATCAGCCCCAGCATTTT. Translation gives CASSLGPIDQPQHF.

This clonotype appeared many times. This chain joins TRBV29-1 and TRBJ2-7, with 7 nucleotides matching TRBD2. V lost 6 bases and J lost 0; bases outside the gene matches: 5. CDR1 and CDR2 (germline): SQVTM, ANQGSEA. This CDR3 has 13 amino acids. CDR3 DNA sequence: TGCAGCGTGACTAGCAGGAGCTCCTACGAGCAGTACTTC. Amino acid sequence: CSVTSRSSYEQYF.

This clonotype was picked up many times. The gene calls are TRBV9 and TRBJ2-7; no reliable D call. The CDR3 contains 16 residues. Germline V lookup: CDR1 SGDLS, CDR2 YYNGEE. V was clipped by 3 bases and J by 4 bases, with 20 bases between them. The CDR3 region has the DNA TGTGCCAGCAGCGCGGGCCAACCTTCGGGTTTTTACGAGCAGTACTTC. Protein sequence: CASSAGQPSGFYEQYF.

This clonotype showed up many times. The V and J genes are TRBV20-1 and TRBJ1-1; D not resolved. Between the trimmed V and J ends, which lost 1 base and 1 base, there was a span of 4 bases. Germline CDR1 and CDR2: DFQATT and SNEGSKA (reference sequence). The CDR3 contains 12 residues. CDR3 DNA sequence: TGCAGTGCTAGAGCTGCGAACACTGAAGCTTTCTTT. It encodes CSARAANTEAFF.

This clonotype was observed a few times. The chain carries TRBV5-1 and TRBJ2-7; D possibly corresponds to TRBD2 (6 bases). The CDR3 extends over 14 amino acids. Trimming shortened V by 4 bases and J by 5 bases, and 16 bases separated the two germline ends. The germline gives CDR1 SGHRS, CDR2 YFSETQ. CDR3 nucleotides: TGCGCCAGCAGCGTGGACGCGGGAAGAAACGAGCAGTACTTC. This codes for CASSVDAGRNEQYF.